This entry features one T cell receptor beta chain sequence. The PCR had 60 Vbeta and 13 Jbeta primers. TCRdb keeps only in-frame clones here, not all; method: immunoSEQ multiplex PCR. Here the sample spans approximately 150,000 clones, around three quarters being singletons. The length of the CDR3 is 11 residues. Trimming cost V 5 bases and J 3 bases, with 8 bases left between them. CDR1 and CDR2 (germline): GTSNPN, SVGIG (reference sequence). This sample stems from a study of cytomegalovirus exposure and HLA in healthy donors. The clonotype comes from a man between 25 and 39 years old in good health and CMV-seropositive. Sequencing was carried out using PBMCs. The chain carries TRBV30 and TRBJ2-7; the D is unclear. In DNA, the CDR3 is TGTGCCTGGGCTTCGGGCTACGAGCAGTACTTC. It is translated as CAWASGYEQYF.